This T cell receptor (beta chain) stems from a study of T cells expressing NK-cell markers. The study, taken as a whole, reports: Similarly, these clonotypes led the CD3+CD56-NKG2C+ fraction as well in several donors.

The CDR3 covers 17 residues. Germline CDR1 reads SGHNT; CDR2 reads YYREEE (reference sequence). In regard to this clonotype: Antigen: not known.

TCRdb reprocessed the 5' RACE reads, keeping one entry per CDR3 protein, no DNA. Seen in this sample are around 180,000 distinct CDR3 sequences; the ten most common clones hold 20% to 25%. Sequencing was performed on blood T cells: a sorted CD56 or NKG2C T cell subset, CD4+ or CD8+ T cells, or bulk PBMC T cells (not recorded which). The chain links TRBV5-4 to TRBJ2-5; TCRdb's assignment of TRBD1 cannot be checked, as there is no DNA. The receptor was derived from a man aged 18 to 69 in good health. This CDR3 reads CASSHDPGQGLGETQYF.